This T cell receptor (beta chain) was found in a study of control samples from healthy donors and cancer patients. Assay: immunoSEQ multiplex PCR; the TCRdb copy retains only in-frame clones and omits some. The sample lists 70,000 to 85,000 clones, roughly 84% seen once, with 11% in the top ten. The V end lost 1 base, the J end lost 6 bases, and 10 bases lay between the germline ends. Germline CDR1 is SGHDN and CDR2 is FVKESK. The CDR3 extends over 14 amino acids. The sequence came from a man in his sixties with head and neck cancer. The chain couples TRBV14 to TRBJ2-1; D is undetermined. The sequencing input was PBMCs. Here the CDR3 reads CASSQAGLVNEQFF. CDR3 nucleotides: TGTGCCAGCAGCCAAGCCGGGTTGGTCAATGAGCAGTTCTTC.